This record looks at one T cell receptor beta chain sequence and its context. Its antigen is unknown. The V and J ends lost 4 bases and 0 bases respectively, with 10 bases between them. CDR1 and CDR2 from the germline V gene are KGHSH and LQKENI. The CDR3 contains 16 residues. Assay: immunoSEQ multiplex PCR; the TCRdb copy retains only in-frame clones and omits some. There are approximately 180,000 clones in the sample; approximately 92% occur only once, and roughly 1% lies in the top ten. This specimen belongs to a study of T cell responses to AZD1222 COVID-19 vaccine. Study-wide points: At 160-218 and 743-854, vaccine-associated CD4 TCRs were dominant, and they spanned spike.

Material: peripheral blood, obtained 28 days after the second dose of the MenACWY control vaccine. J is TRBJ2-6 and V is TRBV18; possibly TRBD1 for D (5 bases). The TCR originated in an adult who received the MenACWY meningococcal vaccine as a control. The CDR3 bases are TGTGCCAGCTCACTACAGGAGAGCTCTGGGGCCAACGTCCTGACTTTC. Amino acid sequence: CASSLQESSGANVLTF.